This entry features one T cell receptor (beta chain) sequence. The antigen remains undetermined. This record comes from a study of T cell responses to AZD1222 COVID-19 vaccine. General study results and limits: After the peak T cell response, and only then, were repertoires sampled. With dominance at 160-218 and 743-854, vaccine-associated CD4 TCRs spanned spike.

The table came from immunoSEQ multiplex PCR; TCRdb's copy has only in-frame clones and leaves some out. The data show more than 95,000 clones, about 90% seen once. Germline CDR1 LNHDA, CDR2 SQIVND (reference sequence). The CDR3 has 15 residues. The ends were cut back, 1 base at V and 0 bases at J, with 10 bases in the middle. The source was peripheral blood, collected on day 0 of MenACWY control vaccination. This clonotype originated in an adult in good health. This chain connects TRBV19 to TRBJ2-7; D may be TRBD1 (6 bases). CDR3 nucleotides: TGTGCCAGTAGTATAGCACAGGGTCTCTCCTACGAGCAGTACTTC. It codes for CASSIAQGLSYEQYF.